This T cell receptor beta chain is drawn from a study of cytomegalovirus exposure and HLA in healthy donors. Whole-study results and caveats: Overall, around 150 TCR beta chains were annotated as cytomegalovirus-associated. Within an earlier analysis, most TCR beta V segments proved productive either about 87% or about 30% of the time.

Comment on this clone: The antigen is unknown.

Losses at the gene ends were 2 bases for V and 3 bases for J; bases not matched to a gene: 3. This CDR3 comprises 15 residues. Per the germline V gene, CDR1 is SGHRS and CDR2 is YFSETQ. PCR primers comprised 60 Vbeta and 13 Jbeta primers. Profiled with immunoSEQ multiplex PCR; TCRdb holds only in-frame clones, not every one. The sample contains some 150,000 clones, roughly four fifths of which appear only once. This TCR was recovered from a male donor in good health and CMV-seronegative. Sequencing used PBMCs. The J gene is TRBJ2-1, the V gene TRBV5-1; 9 positions agree with TRBD1. CDR3 DNA: TGCGCCAGCAGCTTTGGGGACAGGGACTACAATGAGCAGTTCTTC. It yields the protein CASSFGDRDYNEQFF.